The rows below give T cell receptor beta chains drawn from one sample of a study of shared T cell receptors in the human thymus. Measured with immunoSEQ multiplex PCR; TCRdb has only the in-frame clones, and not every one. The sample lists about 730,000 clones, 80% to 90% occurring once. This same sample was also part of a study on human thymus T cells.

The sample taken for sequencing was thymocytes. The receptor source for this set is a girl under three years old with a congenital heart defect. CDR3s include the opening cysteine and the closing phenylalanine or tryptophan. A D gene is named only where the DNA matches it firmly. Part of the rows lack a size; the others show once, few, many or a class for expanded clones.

DNA: TGTGCCAGCAGCCAAGAGGGACAGGGTTCAGGGGAGCAGTACTTC
CDR3: CASSQEGQGSGEQYF
length: 15
size: -
J: TRBJ2-7
D: TRBD1
V: TRBV14

DNA: TGTGCCAGCAGTTTCGGAAGACAGGGACTGTCTCTATCAGGCTACACCTTC
CDR3: CASSFGRQGLSLSGYTF
length: 17
size: -
J: TRBJ1-2
D: TRBD1
V: TRBV27

DNA: TGTGCCACCGCCGGAGTCGGGAGGCTAGCTTTCTTT
CDR3: CATAGVGRLAFF
length: 12
size: -
J: TRBJ1-1
D: -
V: TRBV7-9

DNA: TGCGCCAGCAGCCTTTCCGGGACAACCTACGAGCAGTACTTC
CDR3: CASSLSGTTYEQYF
length: 14
size: once
J: TRBJ2-7
D: -
V: TRBV5-1

DNA: TGTGCCAGCAGTGACGGAAACGGGTATGGCTACACCTTC
CDR3: CASSDGNGYGYTF
length: 13
size: -
J: TRBJ1-2
D: -
V: TRBV2

DNA: TGTGCCAGCAGCGTAAGGGGGTTTGGCGGGGAGCTGTTTTTT
CDR3: CASSVRGFGGELFF
length: 14
size: -
J: TRBJ2-2
D: -
V: TRBV9

DNA: TGCGCCAGCAGCCAAGATCCCCCGGGAGAGCCTGGAAACACCATATATTTT
CDR3: CASSQDPPGEPGNTIYF
length: 17
size: -
J: TRBJ1-3
D: -
V: TRBV4-1

DNA: TGTGCCAGCAGCCAGCCTGTCGGCCCACGCGGCAGTACCAATGAGCAGTTCTTC
CDR3: CASSQPVGPRGSTNEQFF
length: 18
size: few
J: TRBJ2-1
D: -
V: TRBV11-2

DNA: TGTGCCAGCAGCGTCAAGAGCGGGGGGCTAAACACCGGGGAGCTGTTTTTT
CDR3: CASSVKSGGLNTGELFF
length: 17
size: few
J: TRBJ2-2
D: TRBD2
V: TRBV7-9

DNA: TGCAGCGTTGAGGGGGACAGGGGGCTAGAGACCCAGTACTTC
CDR3: CSVEGDRGLETQYF
length: 14
size: -
J: TRBJ2-5
D: TRBD1
V: TRBV29-1

DNA: TGTGCCAGCACAGGGGAGAAGGGGAAGGTAGGGACAGCAAATTCACCCCTCCACTTT
CDR3: CASTGEKGKVGTANSPLHF
length: 19
size: -
J: TRBJ1-6
D: TRBD1
V: TRBV5-6

DNA: TGTGCCAGCAGGGCTGGGACTAGCGGGGGACCTATCGTCTCTGAGCAGTTCTTC
CDR3: CASRAGTSGGPIVSEQFF
length: 18
size: -
J: TRBJ2-1
D: TRBD2
V: TRBV27

DNA: TGTGCCAGCAGCTCCCTCGACAGCCACACTGAAGCTTTCTTT
CDR3: CASSSLDSHTEAFF
length: 14
size: -
J: TRBJ1-1
D: -
V: TRBV7-6

DNA: TGTGCCAGCAGCTTTCCCATATTTAAGGTCAGGGAGGCTGAAGCTTTCTTT
CDR3: CASSFPIFKVREAEAFF
length: 17
size: -
J: TRBJ1-1
D: -
V: TRBV7-3

DNA: TGTGCCTGGAGTACCTCGTGGGGCGTCTATGGCTACACCTTC
CDR3: CAWSTSWGVYGYTF
length: 14
size: -
J: TRBJ1-2
D: -
V: TRBV30

DNA: TGTGCCAGCAGCGTTCGCGGGGCAGCCCTCAACACCGGGGAGCTGTTTTTT
CDR3: CASSVRGAALNTGELFF
length: 17
size: -
J: TRBJ2-2
D: -
V: TRBV9

DNA: TGTGCCAGCAGCTTAGCGCGCCCAGGGGGCAGTAAGGACTATGGCTACACCTTC
CDR3: CASSLARPGGSKDYGYTF
length: 18
size: once
J: TRBJ1-2
D: TRBD1
V: TRBV7-4

DNA: TGTGCCTGGACACGGGGTTTTACCGAAGAGACCCAGTACTTC
CDR3: CAWTRGFTEETQYF
length: 14
size: -
J: TRBJ2-5
D: -
V: TRBV30

DNA: TGTGCCACCCCAGACAGGGGTCAAGAGACCCAGTACTTC
CDR3: CATPDRGQETQYF
length: 13
size: -
J: TRBJ2-5
D: TRBD1
V: TRBV5-8

DNA: TGTGCCAGCAGCCAAGGGGGGGACAGTAGGCCACCCCTCCACTTT
CDR3: CASSQGGDSRPPLHF
length: 15
size: -
J: TRBJ1-6
D: TRBD1
V: TRBV4-2

DNA: TGTGCCTGGATGGGGTCAGGGGGGTCCCAAGAGACCCAGTACTTC
CDR3: CAWMGSGGSQETQYF
length: 15
size: -
J: TRBJ2-5
D: -
V: TRBV30

DNA: TGTGCCAGCAGCTTTCCCGGACTAGCGGGGGAGACCCAGTACTTC
CDR3: CASSFPGLAGETQYF
length: 15
size: -
J: TRBJ2-5
D: TRBD2
V: TRBV5-4

DNA: TGTGCCAGCAGCTCACTAGCGGGGGGGCGCAATGAGCAGTTCTTC
CDR3: CASSSLAGGRNEQFF
length: 15
size: -
J: TRBJ2-1
D: TRBD2
V: TRBV7-9

DNA: TGCAGCGTTGGTTTGGGAGTGAACACTGAAGCTTTCTTT
CDR3: CSVGLGVNTEAFF
length: 13
size: few
J: TRBJ1-1
D: -
V: TRBV29-1

DNA: TGTGCCAGCAGCGTTCGAGACTCTGGGGCCAACGTCCTGACTTTC
CDR3: CASSVRDSGANVLTF
length: 15
size: once
J: TRBJ2-6
D: -
V: TRBV9

DNA: TGCGCCAGCAGCCAAGATCCCGACAGGGTCAACACTGAAGCTTTCTTT
CDR3: CASSQDPDRVNTEAFF
length: 16
size: -
J: TRBJ1-1
D: TRBD1
V: TRBV4-3

DNA: TGTGCCAGCAACAACCGGGACAGCCTCACAGATACGCAGTATTTT
CDR3: CASNNRDSLTDTQYF
length: 15
size: few
J: TRBJ2-3
D: TRBD1
V: TRBV27

DNA: TGTGCCAGCAGCTTAGGGGCAGGGGGCGCCTCTGGAAACACCATATATTTT
CDR3: CASSLGAGGASGNTIYF
length: 17
size: -
J: TRBJ1-3
D: TRBD1
V: TRBV11-3

DNA: TGCGCCAGCAGCTTTGGTCCATTCCGACAGGGGGGCCGAAACATTCAGTACTTC
CDR3: CASSFGPFRQGGRNIQYF
length: 18
size: -
J: TRBJ2-4
D: TRBD1
V: TRBV5-1

DNA: TGTGCCATCAGTGAGCCCGGGACAGGCCGTATGAACACTGAAGCTTTCTTT
CDR3: CAISEPGTGRMNTEAFF
length: 17
size: -
J: TRBJ1-1
D: TRBD1
V: TRBV10-3

DNA: TGTGCCAGCAGTTATTCGACTTACGGGTATGGCTACACCTTC
CDR3: CASSYSTYGYGYTF
length: 14
size: -
J: TRBJ1-2
D: -
V: TRBV6-6

DNA: TGTGCCAGCTCACCAGTTACCGGGAACACTGAAGCTTTCTTT
CDR3: CASSPVTGNTEAFF
length: 14
size: -
J: TRBJ1-1
D: -
V: TRBV18

DNA: TGTGCCAGCAGCTATGGGGGACTGGTGGATACGCAGTATTTT
CDR3: CASSYGGLVDTQYF
length: 14
size: once
J: TRBJ2-3
D: -
V: TRBV11-2

DNA: TGTGCCGTCCGGGACAGGGGGCTTAAGTTAATTGACGAGCAGTACTTC
CDR3: CAVRDRGLKLIDEQYF
length: 16
size: -
J: TRBJ2-7
D: TRBD1
V: TRBV11-2

DNA: TGTGCCAGCAGCCCCTGTGGGGGGGAACCTTTTGGGTACGAGCAGTACTTC
CDR3: CASSPCGGEPFGYEQYF
length: 17
size: once
J: TRBJ2-7
D: TRBD2
V: TRBV7-2

DNA: TGTGCCAGCAGATCCGGACAGGGCGAGACTGAAGCTTTCTTT
CDR3: CASRSGQGETEAFF
length: 14
size: -
J: TRBJ1-1
D: TRBD1
V: TRBV5-4

DNA: TGCGCCAGCAGCTTCAGGGGAGAGGAGCCCCAGCATTTT
CDR3: CASSFRGEEPQHF
length: 13
size: -
J: TRBJ1-5
D: -
V: TRBV5-1

DNA: TGCGCCAGCAGCCAAGTTAGGGGGTCGTATAAGGAAAACATTCAGTACTTC
CDR3: CASSQVRGSYKENIQYF
length: 17
size: -
J: TRBJ2-4
D: -
V: TRBV4-1

DNA: TGTGCCAGCAGCGGCCGGGACTTCTCCTACAATGAGCAGTTCTTC
CDR3: CASSGRDFSYNEQFF
length: 15
size: -
J: TRBJ2-1
D: -
V: TRBV11-2

DNA: TGTGCCAGCAGTCCGAACGGACAGAATGGCTACACCTTC
CDR3: CASSPNGQNGYTF
length: 13
size: -
J: TRBJ1-2
D: -
V: TRBV6-5

DNA: TGTGCCATCAGGAGGACAGCTTGCACAGATACGCAGTATTTT
CDR3: CAIRRTACTDTQYF
length: 14
size: -
J: TRBJ2-3
D: -
V: TRBV10-3

DNA: TGCGCCAGCAGCTTGGAACGGGGACAGGGGCCTGAAGCTTTCTTT
CDR3: CASSLERGQGPEAFF
length: 15
size: -
J: TRBJ1-1
D: TRBD1
V: TRBV5-1

DNA: TGTGCCAGCAGCTTAGCCGGGCGGGGGAATCAGCCCCAGCATTTT
CDR3: CASSLAGRGNQPQHF
length: 15
size: -
J: TRBJ1-5
D: -
V: TRBV7-2